One sample yielded the 23 T cell receptor beta chains listed below, sequenced in a study of cytomegalovirus exposure and HLA in healthy donors. A multiplex PCR was run with 60 Vbeta primers and 13 Jbeta primers. Profiling relied on immunoSEQ multiplex PCR, and the TCRdb table lists in-frame clones only, not all of them. Among around 94,000 clones listed, approximately 80% were seen once. Sequenced material: PBMCs. All receptors come from a human donor in good health.

V usage is TRBV7-6 and J usage is TRBJ2-7; 15 bases are shared with TRBD2. Germline assignment: CDR1 SGHVS and CDR2 FNYEAQ. The CDR3 contains 15 residues. The trim removed 5 bases at V and 5 bases at J, leaving 4 bases unmatched. CDR3 nucleotide sequence: TGTGCCAGCAGCCTTGGACTAGCGGGAGGGAACGAGCAGTACTTC. It translates to CASSLGLAGGNEQYF.

V is TRBV6-5 and J is TRBJ1-2; D call uncertain. The germline gives CDR1 MNHEY, CDR2 SVGAGI. The CDR3 sequence is 13 residues long. The ends were cut back, 7 bases at V and 4 bases at J, with 13 bases in the middle. DNA of the CDR3: TGTGCCAGCACCCGGGGTAGCCTCTATGGCTACACCTTC. This sequence encodes CASTRGSLYGYTF.

This chain links TRBV27 with TRBJ1-5, with D perhaps matching TRBD1 (5 bases). The V gene lost 7 bases and the J gene lost 3 bases, with 16 bases spanning the gap. The CDR3 loop spans 15 amino acids. Germline V lookup: CDR1 MNHEY, CDR2 SMNVEV (reference sequence). The CDR3 DNA reads TGTGCCAGCACCCCAGGGCAGGGCCTCAATCAGCCCCAGCATTTT. Residues: CASTPGQGLNQPQHF.

The rearrangement uses TRBV29-1 and TRBJ2-2; perhaps TRBD2 as D (5 bases). The germline V and J ends were trimmed by 4 bases and 5 bases, with 14 bases remaining between them. Per germline, CDR1 SQVTM and CDR2 ANQGSEA. The CDR3 has 14 residues. This CDR3 is CSVGSVTGTGELFF. The CDR3 DNA reads as TGCAGCGTTGGATCAGTGACGGGGACCGGGGAGCTGTTTTTT.

The rearrangement joins TRBV27 to TRBJ2-7; 9 bases are a match to TRBD2. The CDR3 has 13 amino acids. Germline V gene data show CDR1 as MNHEY and CDR2 as SMNVEV (reference sequence). Trimming at V came to 6 bases and at J to 9 bases, leaving 9 bases not matched to a gene. The CDR3 spells CASSLSGSFGQYF. The CDR3 nucleotides are TGTGCCAGCAGCCTTAGCGGGAGCTTCGGGCAGTACTTC.

This clone was detected only once. The genes are TRBV5-3 and TRBJ2-1, with 8 bases identical to TRBD2. TRBV5-3 is given ORF status, its function remaining uncertain. V lost 4 bases, J lost 4 bases, and 10 bases stayed unmatched. The CDR3 is 16 amino acids. The CDR3 DNA reads TGTGCCAGAAGCCTCCGAGCGGGGGAGAAATACAATGAGCAGTTCTTC. Translated, it gives CARSLRAGEKYNEQFF.

The CDR3 reads CSVIRGTGELFF. CDR3 sequence (DNA): TGCAGCGTTATCAGGGGAACCGGGGAGCTGTTTTTT. V usage is TRBV29-1 and J usage is TRBJ2-2, with D perhaps matching TRBD1 (6 bases). This CDR3 region has 12 residues. V was trimmed by 5 bases and J by 5 bases, leaving 9 bases between them. CDR1 and CDR2 from the germline V gene are SQVTM and ANQGSEA.

The V gene is TRBV30, the J gene TRBJ2-7, with 7 bases aligning to TRBD1. CDR3 size: 13 residues. CDR1 is GTSNPN and CDR2 is SVGIG in the germline V gene (reference sequence). J lost 6 bases, V lost 0 bases, and 5 bases had no gene match. CDR3 amino acids: CAWSVGTVGEQYF. The CDR3 DNA reads TGTGCCTGGAGTGTAGGGACAGTAGGCGAGCAGTACTTC.

The chain uses TRBV7-6 and TRBJ2-7; TRBD2 aligns across 9 bases. The CDR3 has 16 amino acids. Germline V CDR1 and CDR2: SGHVS, FNYEAQ. V shed 1 base and J 6 bases; nucleotides not matched to a gene: 10. CDR3 nucleotide sequence: TGTGCCAGCAGCTTAGACGGGGGGGGACTAGCAGTCGAGCAGTACTTC. Protein product: CASSLDGGGLAVEQYF.

The chain has TRBV2 and TRBJ2-7; unclear D gene. V was cut by 4 bases and J by 1 base, with 20 bases left in between. The CDR3 is made up of 17 amino acids. Germline CDR1 reads SNHLY; CDR2 reads FYNNEI. The CDR3 loop is CASSVSNLQPTSYEQYF. The CDR3 DNA reads TGTGCCAGCAGTGTTTCAAATCTCCAACCAACTTCCTACGAGCAGTACTTC.

This clone was detected only a few times. J is TRBJ2-1 and V is TRBV6-5, with 9 nucleotides matching TRBD2. Germline trimming cut 0 bases from V and 7 bases from J; bases unmatched to any gene: 7. Per the germline V gene, CDR1 is MNHEY and CDR2 is SVGAGI. The CDR3 totals 16 residues. Written as DNA, the CDR3 is TGTGCCAGCAGTTACTCTTTTGCGGGAGGGGAAAATGAGCAGTTCTTC. Protein sequence: CASSYSFAGGENEQFF.

The chain employs TRBV15 and TRBJ1-1; D is possibly TRBD1 (6 bases). The germline V gene encodes CDR1 LNHNV and CDR2 YYDKDF (reference sequence). The germline V and J ends were trimmed by 0 bases and 3 bases, with 20 bases remaining between them. The CDR3 contains 18 residues. CDR3 nucleotides: TGTGCCACCAGCAGAGAAGTATGGGTAGGGGGGGCCGACACTGAAGCTTTCTTT. It codes for CATSREVWVGGADTEAFF. The full variable domain, in which reference TRBV15 and TRBJ1-1 provide the parts outside the CDR3, is DAMVIQNPRYQVTQFGKPVTLSCSQTLNHNVMYWYQQKSSQAPKLLFHYYDKDFNNEADTPDNFQSRRPNTSFCFLDIRSPGLGDTAMYLCATSREVWVGGADTEAFFGQGTRLTVV.

This clone has a handful of counts. The CDR3 nucleotides are TGTGCCAGCACCGAGCATCTTGGCACTGAAGCTTTCTTT. This gives the protein CASTEHLGTEAFF. The genes are TRBV6-6 and TRBJ1-1, with no clear D. Germline V gives CDR1 MNHNY, CDR2 SVGAGI (reference sequence). This CDR3 is 13 amino acids long. The V and J ends lost 7 bases and 4 bases respectively, with 13 bases between them.

This chain links TRBV5-6 with TRBJ2-5; D is undetermined. The CDR3 length is 15 residues. Per germline, CDR1 SGHDT and CDR2 YYEEEE. Trimming removed 1 base at V and 0 bases at J, with 10 bases between. The CDR3 coding sequence is TGTGCCAGCAGCTTGAGAGCGAGTTACCAAGAGACCCAGTACTTC. Protein sequence: CASSLRASYQETQYF.

This chain connects TRBV7-2 to TRBJ2-7; TRBD2 aligns across 7 bases. Germline trimming cut 2 bases from V and 3 bases from J; bases unmatched to any gene: 13. CDR1 and CDR2 (germline): SGHTA, FQGNSA. The CDR3 sequence is 17 residues long. The CDR3 sequence is CASSLPSGPSPLYEQYF. CDR3 nucleotides: TGTGCCAGCAGCTTACCTAGCGGTCCCTCCCCCCTCTACGAGCAGTACTTC.

This sequence joins TRBV11-2 and TRBJ2-1; D may be TRBD2 (5 bases). Germline V gene lookup returns CDR1 SGHAT and CDR2 FQNNGV. The CDR3 extends over 13 amino acids. V dropped 8 bases and J dropped 13 bases, with 21 bases sitting between them. The CDR3 DNA sequence: TGTGCCAGCGCCAGGCCTAGCAGCGAACTTCAGTTCTTC. This sequence encodes CASARPSSELQFF.

V gene TRBV29-1 combines with J gene TRBJ2-5, with 7 bases that match TRBD2. CDR1 and CDR2 from the germline V gene are SQVTM and ANQGSEA. The CDR3 totals 13 residues. V lost 7 bases and J lost 5; bases outside the gene matches: 10. CDR3 nucleotide sequence: TGCAGCGCACTTAGCGGGTCGAGCGAGACCCAGTACTTC. Its protein is CSALSGSSETQYF.

V is TRBV5-1 and J is TRBJ1-1; D is unresolved. Germline values: CDR1 SGHRS, CDR2 YFSETQ. CDR3 length: 13 amino acids. The V end was cut by 0 bases, the J end by 4 bases, with 7 bases between. The CDR3 reads CASSLAWSTEAFF. In DNA form, the CDR3 reads TGCGCCAGCAGCTTGGCTTGGAGCACTGAAGCTTTCTTT.

The chain employs TRBV6-1 and TRBJ2-1, with a possible D match to TRBD1 (6 bases). Germline CDR1 reads MNHNS; CDR2 reads SASEGT. Trimming took off 0 bases at V and 14 bases at J, with 20 bases between the two ends. CDR3 length: 15 residues. The CDR3 loop reads CASSEAPGPGAAKFF. DNA of the CDR3: TGTGCCAGCAGTGAAGCACCGGGACCAGGGGCTGCCAAGTTCTTC.

The gene calls are TRBV7-9 and TRBJ2-1; TRBD2 matches 9 bases. Germline V gives CDR1 SEHNR, CDR2 FQNEAQ (reference sequence). Losses at the gene ends were 1 base for V and 7 bases for J; bases not matched to a gene: 5. CDR3 size: 15 residues. CDR3 sequence reads: CASSLGSGRRNEQFF. CDR3 sequence (DNA): TGTGCCAGCAGCTTAGGTAGCGGGAGAAGGAATGAGCAGTTCTTC.

A note on this clone: The junction and the germline gene differ at one end; a read error may be behind it. The rearrangement joins TRBV7-2 to TRBJ2-5, with D perhaps matching TRBD1 (5 bases). Per germline, CDR1 SGHTA and CDR2 FQGNSA. This CDR3 has 15 amino acids. The chain's CDR3 is CASSLGPLRMETRYF. CDR3 DNA sequence: TGTGCCAGCAGCTTGGGGCCCCTCCGGATGGAGACCCGGTACTTC.

This clone was counted once. The rearrangement links TRBV30 to TRBJ2-1; D is ambiguous. Germline V gene lookup returns CDR1 GTSNPN and CDR2 SVGIG (reference sequence). The germline V and J ends were trimmed by 3 bases and 0 bases, with 12 bases remaining between them. The CDR3 runs 15 residues. CDR3 in amino acids: CAWSPSVRSYNEQFF. In nucleotides, the CDR3 is TGTGCCTGGAGCCCCAGTGTCCGCTCCTACAATGAGCAGTTCTTC.

The chain carries TRBV6-1 and TRBJ1-3; D call uncertain. Germline V lookup: CDR1 MNHNS, CDR2 SASEGT. The CDR3 length is 15 residues. With 7 bases removed from V and 1 base from J, the gap between germline ends came to 14 bases. CDR3 nucleotide sequence: TGTGCCAGCAAAACACAGCTCTCTTCTGGAAACACCATATATTTT. Translation gives CASKTQLSSGNTIYF.